These 2 T cell receptor beta chains share one sample of origin, sequenced in a study of blood T cell repertoires in COVID-19. Generated by immunoSEQ multiplex PCR, the TCRdb table keeps only in-frame clones and is missing some. The sample lists about 180,000 clones, approximately 88% seen once, with about 7% in the top ten. Sequencing was carried out using peripheral blood. Receptors originate from a woman between 40 and 55 years old with COVID-19, enrolled during active disease.

This clone was counted only a few times. The CDR3 here is CASSLGQGAINEQYF. CDR3 bases: TGTGCCAGCAGCTTAGGACAGGGGGCTATCAACGAGCAGTACTTC. The gene calls are TRBV7-9 and TRBJ2-7, with 10 bases aligning to TRBD1. Germline-derived CDR1 and CDR2 are SEHNR and FQNEAQ (reference sequence). The V segment lost 1 base and the J segment 5 bases; nucleotides outside the gene matches: 5. This CDR3 comprises 15 residues.

CDR3 loop: CASQDRDVTEAFF. For the CDR3, the DNA is TGTGCCAGTCAGGACAGGGACGTAACTGAAGCTTTCTTT. This chain joins TRBV28 and TRBJ1-1; 8 nucleotides align to TRBD1. The germline V gene has CDR1 MDHEN and CDR2 SYDVKM. Trimming took 9 bases from V and 5 from J; bases not matched to a gene: 8. The CDR3 contains 13 residues.